Following are 21 T cell receptor beta chains from one sample sequenced in a study of blood T cell repertoires in COVID-19. The repertoire was sequenced with immunoSEQ multiplex PCR; TCRdb's copy has only in-frame clones and lacks some. Of about 210,000 clones listed, approximately 90% are singletons. The source material was PBMCs or T cells enriched from blood (not recorded which). All receptors come from a woman aged 40 to 50 in a cohort exposed to, infected with or recovered from COVID-19 (not recorded which).

J is TRBJ1-1 and V is TRBV3-1 (or the pseudogene TRBV3-2), with 10 nucleotides matching TRBD1. Germline V gives CDR1 LGHDT, CDR2 YNNKEL (reference sequence). Trimming took 4 bases from V and 6 from J; bases not matched to a gene: 5. The CDR3 contains 14 residues. CDR3 region: CASSRRDRGSEAFF. The CDR3 DNA reads as TGTGCCAGCAGCCGCCGGGACAGGGGCTCTGAAGCTTTCTTT.

The rearrangement uses TRBV24-1 and TRBJ2-7; TRBD1 is a possible D gene (6 bases). Germline CDR1 and CDR2: KGHDR and SFDVKD. The CDR3 runs to 17 residues. V gave up 12 bases and J gave up 5 bases, with 31 bases separating them. CDR3 bases: TGTGCCTCCAAAGGCCGGGACAAGCAACCCCGTGAGGACGAGCAGTACTTC. Its translation is CASKGRDKQPREDEQYF.

The chain joins TRBV10-2 to TRBJ1-5; 7 nucleotides match TRBD1. Germline V gene data show CDR1 as WSHSY and CDR2 as SAAADI. V dropped 8 bases and J dropped 2; count of bases not matched to a gene: 3. The CDR3 totals 13 residues. In DNA, the CDR3 is TGCGCCAGCGCAACAGGGGGCAATCAGCCCCAGCATTTT. It translates to CASATGGNQPQHF.

The CDR3 loop is CASSYGHQTGNTIYF. The CDR3 coding sequence is TGTGCCAGCAGTTACGGACACCAGACTGGAAACACCATATATTTT. V and J are TRBV6-5 and TRBJ1-3; D is perhaps TRBD1 (5 bases). V lost 2 bases and J lost 2, with 10 bases in between. Germline assignment: CDR1 MNHEY and CDR2 SVGAGI. The CDR3 contains 15 residues.

This chain joins TRBV19 and TRBJ1-1, with 8 bases identical to TRBD1. The CDR3 totals 15 residues. The V gene's germline CDR1 is LNHDA and CDR2 SQIVND (reference sequence). The V gene end was trimmed by 3 bases and the J gene end by 1 base; junction bases not matched to a gene: 4. CDR3 sequence reads: CASSMGTGQNTEAFF. Here the CDR3 DNA reads TGTGCCAGTAGTATGGGGACAGGCCAGAACACTGAAGCTTTCTTT.

The chain combines TRBV15 with TRBJ1-4, with 9 positions matching TRBD1. V trimming: 5 bases; J trimming: 11 bases; junction bases outside the gene matches: 6. This CDR3 is 13 amino acids long. Per the germline V gene, CDR1 is LNHNV and CDR2 is YYDKDF (reference sequence). The CDR3 sequence is CATSRGQGNKLFF. CDR3 DNA sequence: TGTGCCACCAGCCGAGGACAGGGGAACAAACTGTTTTTT.

The chain links TRBV2 to TRBJ2-1; TRBD1 aligns across 9 bases. V was clipped by 7 bases and J by 5 bases; unmatched bases: 9. There are 15 residues in the CDR3. CDR1 SNHLY and CDR2 FYNNEI come from the germline V gene. The CDR3 spells CASKSGTGLNNEQFF. CDR3 bases: TGTGCCAGCAAATCGGGGACAGGGCTCAACAATGAGCAGTTCTTC.

This sequence joins TRBV11-3 and TRBJ2-1; D is unclear. V was clipped by 1 base and J by 7 bases, with 8 bases between them. Germline V CDR1 and CDR2: SGHNT, YENEEA. The CDR3 extends over 13 amino acids. The CDR3 protein is CASSLAIGNEQFF. Written as DNA, the CDR3 is TGTGCCAGCAGCTTAGCAATCGGGAATGAGCAGTTCTTC.

V and J are TRBV5-1 and TRBJ2-2; 9 bases line up with TRBD2. Germline V CDR1 and CDR2: SGHRS, YFSETQ. The CDR3 has 16 amino acids. Germline trimming cut 4 bases from V and 5 bases from J; bases unmatched to any gene: 9. The CDR3, as DNA: TGCGCCAGCAGCCCCTCCCAGCGGGGGGTAACCGGGGAGCTGTTTTTT. Amino acid sequence: CASSPSQRGVTGELFF.

CDR3 DNA: TGTGCCAGCAGATACCGGGACAGGCCCACCGGGGAGCTGTTTTTT. This gives the protein CASRYRDRPTGELFF. The chain uses TRBV5-6 and TRBJ2-2; 8 nucleotides match TRBD1. The J segment lost 4 bases and the V segment lost 5 bases, leaving 7 bases of the junction unmatched. The CDR3 has 15 residues. Germline values: CDR1 SGHDT, CDR2 YYEEEE.

The sample holds a few counts of this clone. CDR3 DNA: TGTGCCAGCAGCTTCGTTCAGGCCAACTATGGCTACACCTTC. Amino acid sequence: CASSFVQANYGYTF. The rearrangement uses TRBV5-4 and TRBJ1-2; D not resolved. V lost 2 bases to trimming and J lost 2 bases, with 10 bases between them. Per the germline V gene, CDR1 is SGHNT and CDR2 is YYREEE (reference sequence). The CDR3 has 14 residues. Variable domain in full (rest from reference TRBV5-4 and TRBJ1-2): ETGVTQSPTHLIKTRGQQVTLRCSSQSGHNTVSWYQQALGQGPQFIFQYYREEENGRGNFPPRFSGLQFPNYSSELNVNALELDDSALYLCASSFVQANYGYTFGSGTRLTVV.

The V call is TRBV15, the J call TRBJ1-4; a possible D gene is TRBD1 (5 bases). Trimming took 9 bases from V and 4 from J, leaving 12 bases between them. This CDR3 contains 13 residues. The germline CDR1 and CDR2 sequences are LNHNV and YYDKDF (reference sequence). CDR3 DNA sequence: TGTGCCACAGGGGCTATTCTTAATGAAAAACTGTTTTTT. As protein: CATGAILNEKLFF.

The chain links TRBV6-6 to TRBJ1-1, with a possible D match to TRBD1 (6 bases). CDR3 length: 18 amino acids. The V and J ends lost 6 bases and 1 base respectively, with 24 bases between them. CDR1 and CDR2 from the germline V gene are MNHNY and SVGAGI (reference sequence). Here the CDR3 DNA reads TGTGCCAGCAGACGACGCGAGGGGGTCGGGTGGGGGAACACTGAAGCTTTCTTT. Residues: CASRRREGVGWGNTEAFF.

This rearrangement joins TRBV27 to TRBJ2-3; D is perhaps TRBD2 (7 bases). The V gene's germline CDR1 is MNHEY and CDR2 SMNVEV (reference sequence). V shed 4 bases and J shed 3 bases, with 14 bases lying between them. The CDR3 spans 15 residues. CDR3 residues: CASSWEGGRTDTQYF. The CDR3 DNA sequence: TGTGCCAGCAGTTGGGAGGGGGGTAGGACAGATACGCAGTATTTT.

This rearrangement joins TRBV5-4 to TRBJ1-2; perhaps TRBD1 as D (6 bases). Germline CDR1 is SGHNT and CDR2 is YYREEE (reference sequence). The V end was cut by 1 base, the J end by 4 bases, with 14 bases between. The CDR3 has 15 amino acids. Here the CDR3 reads CASSLQQGGGYGYTF. CDR3 DNA sequence: TGTGCCAGCAGCTTGCAACAGGGTGGGGGCTATGGCTACACCTTC.

The chain has TRBV3-1 (or the pseudogene TRBV3-2) and TRBJ2-3; TRBD2 matches at 9 bases. The trim removed 8 bases at V and 1 base at J, leaving 7 bases unmatched. This CDR3 is 15 amino acids long. CDR1 and CDR2 from the germline V gene are LGHDT and YNNKEL (reference sequence). CDR3 in DNA: TGTGCCAGCTCTTCTCTAGCGGGACGCACAGATACGCAGTATTTT. It codes for CASSSLAGRTDTQYF.

The chain uses TRBV3-1 (or the pseudogene TRBV3-2) and TRBJ1-1; D is unclear. CDR1 and CDR2 (germline): LGHDT, YNNKEL (reference sequence). V was clipped by 4 bases and J by 5 bases, with 14 bases between them. The CDR3 has 14 residues. The CDR3 DNA reads as TGTGCCAGCAGCCTACAACCGGAGGCTACTGAAGCTTTCTTT. Encoded protein: CASSLQPEATEAFF.

The chain uses TRBV7-8 and TRBJ2-2, with 8 bases aligning to TRBD1. The CDR3 has 15 residues. The V gene end was trimmed by 3 bases and the J gene end by 4 bases; junction bases not matched to a gene: 4. CDR1 SGHVS and CDR2 FQNEAQ come from the germline V gene. The CDR3 protein is CASSFGTGGTGELFF. Written as DNA, the CDR3 is TGTGCCAGCAGCTTTGGTACAGGGGGCACCGGGGAGCTGTTTTTT.

This clone appeared a few times. The chain joins TRBV28 to TRBJ2-5; D possibly corresponds to TRBD2 (7 bases). Deletions cut 5 bases from V and 5 bases from J, with 15 bases between. The CDR3 is 14 residues long. Germline V gene lookup returns CDR1 MDHEN and CDR2 SYDVKM. The DNA of the CDR3 is TGTGCCAGCAGTCCTTCGGGGGGCTGGGAGACCCAGTACTTC. Amino acid sequence: CASSPSGGWETQYF.

The rearrangement joins TRBV7-2 to TRBJ2-2, with 9 bases aligning to TRBD2. The V and J ends lost 2 bases and 0 bases, in that order; junction bases with no gene match: 7. Germline CDR1 is SGHTA and CDR2 is FQGNSA. The CDR3 runs to 18 residues. The CDR3: CASSLKLAGSANTGELFF. As DNA, the CDR3 is TGTGCCAGCAGCTTAAAACTAGCGGGTTCCGCGAACACCGGGGAGCTGTTTTTT.

The rearrangement joins TRBV4-1 to TRBJ1-4; D is uncertain. The CDR3 totals 16 residues. The ends were cut back, 0 bases at V and 7 bases at J, with 15 bases in the middle. CDR1 and CDR2 from the germline V gene are MGHRA and YSYEKL. CDR3 coding DNA: TGCGCCAGCAGCCAAGACAAGGAGGGTAAGGGTGAAAAACTGTTTTTT. Amino acids: CASSQDKEGKGEKLFF.